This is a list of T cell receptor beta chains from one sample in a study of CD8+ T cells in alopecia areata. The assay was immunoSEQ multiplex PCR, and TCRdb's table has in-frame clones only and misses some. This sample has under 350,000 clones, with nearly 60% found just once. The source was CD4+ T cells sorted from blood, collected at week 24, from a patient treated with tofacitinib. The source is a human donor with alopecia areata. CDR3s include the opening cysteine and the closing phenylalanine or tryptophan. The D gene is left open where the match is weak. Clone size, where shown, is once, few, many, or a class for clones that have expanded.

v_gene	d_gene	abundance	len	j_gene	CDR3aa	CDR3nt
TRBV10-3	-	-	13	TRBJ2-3	CAITGTHEDTQYF	TGTGCCATCACCGGGACACATGAAGATACGCAGTATTTT
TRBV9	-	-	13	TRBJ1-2	CASSVGRGYGYTF	TGTGCCAGCAGCGTAGGTAGGGGCTATGGCTACACCTTC
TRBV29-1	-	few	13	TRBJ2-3	CSVLDIGTDTQYF	TGCAGCGTTTTAGACATTGGCACAGATACGCAGTATTTT
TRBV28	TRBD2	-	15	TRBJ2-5	CASSQSRTSGETQYF	TGTGCCAGCAGTCAAAGTCGGACTAGCGGCGAGACCCAGTACTTC
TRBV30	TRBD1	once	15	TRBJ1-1	CAWCLRTGANTEAFF	TGTGCCTGGTGTCTTCGGACAGGAGCAAACACTGAAGCTTTCTTT
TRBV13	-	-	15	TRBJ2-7	CASSLVGVSSYEQYF	TGTGCCAGCAGCTTAGTAGGGGTAAGCTCCTACGAGCAGTACTTC
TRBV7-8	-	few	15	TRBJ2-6	CASSGTLSGANVLTF	TGTGCCAGCAGCGGCACACTCTCTGGGGCCAACGTCCTGACTTTC
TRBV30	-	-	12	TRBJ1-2	CAWSPLDYGYTF	TGTGCCTGGAGTCCACTAGACTATGGCTACACCTTC
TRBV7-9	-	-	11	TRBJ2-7	CASSSRAGQYF	TGTGCCAGCAGCAGCCGGGCAGGGCAGTACTTC
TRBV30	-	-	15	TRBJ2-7	CAWISGNTPGYEQYF	TGTGCCTGGATATCGGGGAATACCCCCGGTTACGAGCAGTACTTC
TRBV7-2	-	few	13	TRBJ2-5	CASSLVLGETQYF	TGTGCCAGCAGCTTAGTGTTGGGGGAGACCCAGTACTTC
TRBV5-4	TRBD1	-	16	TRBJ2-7	CASSSRMTGTGVEQYF	TGTGCCAGCAGCTCACGTATGACCGGGACAGGGGTCGAGCAGTACTTC
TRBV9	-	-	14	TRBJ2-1	CASSVVTRYNEQFF	TGTGCCAGCAGCGTAGTGACCAGATACAATGAGCAGTTCTTC
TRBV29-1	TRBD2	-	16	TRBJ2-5	CSVDRLAGGSGETQYF	TGCAGCGTTGATCGACTAGCGGGGGGGTCTGGTGAGACCCAGTACTTC
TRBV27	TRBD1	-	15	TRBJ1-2	CASSLGQGHNYGYTF	TGTGCCAGCAGTTTAGGACAGGGCCATAACTATGGCTACACCTTC
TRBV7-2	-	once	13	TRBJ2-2	CASSLASGGELFF	TGTGCCAGCAGCTTAGCCTCTGGCGGGGAGCTGTTTTTT
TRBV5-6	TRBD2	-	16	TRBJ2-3	CASSLPSGGYTDTQYF	TGTGCCAGCAGCTTGCCGAGCGGGGGTTACACAGATACGCAGTATTTT
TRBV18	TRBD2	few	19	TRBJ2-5	CASSPRARVAGGRGETQYF	TGTGCCAGCTCTCCCCGCGCAAGAGTAGCGGGGGGGCGAGGTGAGACCCAGTACTTC
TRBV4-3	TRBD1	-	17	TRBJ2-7	CASSQDKGTGLPCEQYF	TGCGCCAGCAGCCAAGATAAGGGGACAGGACTCCCCTGCGAGCAGTACTTC
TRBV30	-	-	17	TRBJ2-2	CAWSVNRGGPGSGELFF	TGTGCCTGGAGTGTAAACAGGGGAGGACCCGGGTCCGGGGAGCTGTTTTTT
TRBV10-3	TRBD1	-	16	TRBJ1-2	CAISEDYPGQGKGYTF	TGTGCCATCAGTGAAGACTATCCGGGACAGGGAAAGGGCTACACCTTC
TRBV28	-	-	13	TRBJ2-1	CASSSVAYNEQFF	TGTGCCAGCAGCTCTGTCGCTTACAATGAGCAGTTCTTC
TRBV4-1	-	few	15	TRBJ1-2	CASSRGGGENYGYTF	TGCGCCAGCAGCCGAGGGGGAGGGGAAAACTATGGCTACACCTTC
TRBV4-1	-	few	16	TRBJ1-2	CASSQVLRGAPYGYTF	TGCGCCAGCAGCCAAGTCCTCCGGGGGGCACCCTATGGCTACACCTTC
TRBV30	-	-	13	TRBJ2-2	CAWSPGPTGELFF	TGTGCCTGGAGTCCCGGGCCCACCGGGGAGCTGTTTTTT
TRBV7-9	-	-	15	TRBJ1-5	CASSLTRDSNQPQHF	TGTGCCAGCAGCTTAACCAGGGATAGCAATCAGCCCCAGCATTTT
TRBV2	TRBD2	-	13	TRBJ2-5	CASLGTSGQKQYF	TGTGCCAGCCTCGGGACTAGCGGGCAAAAACAGTACTTC
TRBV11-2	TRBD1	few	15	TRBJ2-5	CASSLEIGQGVKVYF	TGTGCCAGCAGCTTAGAAATTGGACAGGGGGTAAAAGTGTACTTC
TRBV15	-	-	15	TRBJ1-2	CATSRDYQGGYGYTF	TGTGCCACCAGCAGAGATTACCAGGGAGGGTATGGCTACACCTTC
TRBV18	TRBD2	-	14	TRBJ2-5	CASSPPASGETQYF	TGTGCCAGCTCACCACCAGCTAGCGGAGAGACCCAGTACTTC
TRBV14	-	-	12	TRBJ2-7	CASSQARDEQYF	TGTGCCAGCAGCCAAGCCAGGGACGAGCAGTACTTC
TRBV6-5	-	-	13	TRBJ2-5	CASSYRGGETQYF	TGTGCCAGCAGTTACAGGGGGGGAGAGACCCAGTACTTC
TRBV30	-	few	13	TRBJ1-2	CAWSVKPTGGYTF	TGTGCCTGGAGTGTCAAGCCGACTGGTGGCTACACCTTC
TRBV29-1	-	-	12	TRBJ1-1	CSVVQKNTEAFF	TGCAGCGTTGTTCAGAAAAACACTGAAGCTTTCTTT
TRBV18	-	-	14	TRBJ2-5	CASSPTGIQETQYF	TGTGCCAGCTCACCAACCGGGATACAAGAGACCCAGTACTTC
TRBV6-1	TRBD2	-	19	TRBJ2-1	CASSEAPIVLAGGDNEQFF	TGTGCCAGCAGTGAAGCTCCGATTGTTCTAGCGGGGGGAGACAATGAGCAGTTCTTC
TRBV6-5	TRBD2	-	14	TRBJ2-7	CASIPSGGPYEQYF	TGTGCCAGCATCCCTAGCGGGGGTCCCTACGAGCAGTACTTC
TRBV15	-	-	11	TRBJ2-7	CATSRAGEQYF	TGTGCCACCAGCAGAGCGGGCGAGCAGTACTTC
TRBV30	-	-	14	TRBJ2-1	CAWSSWSGLNEQFF	TGTGCCTGGTCCTCATGGTCCGGGTTGAATGAGCAGTTCTTC
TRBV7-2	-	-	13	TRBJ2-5	CASSLGGRETQYF	TGTGCCAGCAGCTTAGGCGGGCGGGAGACCCAGTACTTC
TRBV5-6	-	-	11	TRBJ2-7	CASSLWVEQYF	TGTGCCAGCAGCTTGTGGGTCGAGCAGTACTTC
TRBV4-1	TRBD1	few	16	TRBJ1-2	CASSQDEGAAAYGYTF	TGCGCCAGCAGCCAAGACGAGGGGGCCGCCGCCTATGGCTACACCTTC
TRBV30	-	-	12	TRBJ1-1	CAWSQVVAEAFF	TGTGCCTGGAGCCAAGTGGTCGCTGAAGCTTTCTTT
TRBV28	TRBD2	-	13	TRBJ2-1	CETRGAGYNEQFF	TGTGAGACGCGGGGGGCCGGGTACAATGAGCAGTTCTTC
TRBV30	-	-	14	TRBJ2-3	CAWSRERDTDTQYF	TGTGCCTGGAGTCGGGAGAGGGACACAGATACGCAGTATTTT
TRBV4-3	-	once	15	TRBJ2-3	CASSQEGVSTDTQYF	TGCGCCAGCAGCCAGGAGGGGGTGAGCACAGATACGCAGTATTTT
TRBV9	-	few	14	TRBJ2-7	CASSVGGTDNEQYF	TGTGCCAGCAGCGTAGGAGGGACGGACAACGAGCAGTACTTC
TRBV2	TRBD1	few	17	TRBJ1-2	CASSPRDRGRGDYGYTF	TGTGCCAGCAGTCCCCGGGACAGGGGGCGCGGTGACTATGGCTACACCTTC
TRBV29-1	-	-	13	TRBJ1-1	CSVERALNTEAFF	TGCAGCGTTGAAAGGGCTCTGAACACTGAAGCTTTCTTT
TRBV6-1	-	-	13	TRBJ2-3	CASSGTLTDTQYF	TGTGCCAGCTCCGGGACACTCACAGATACGCAGTATTTT
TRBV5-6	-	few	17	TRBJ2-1	CASSLRRGSGSYNEQFF	TGTGCCAGCAGCTTGCGTCGGGGCAGCGGATCCTACAATGAGCAGTTCTTC
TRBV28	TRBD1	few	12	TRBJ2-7	CASATGFNEQYF	TGTGCCAGTGCGACAGGGTTCAACGAGCAGTACTTC
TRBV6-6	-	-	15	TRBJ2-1	CASRRQASSYNEQFF	TGTGCCAGCAGACGACAGGCCTCCTCCTACAATGAGCAGTTCTTC
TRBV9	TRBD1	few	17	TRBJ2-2	CASSVGGPRQGTGELFF	TGTGCCAGCAGCGTAGGAGGCCCTCGACAGGGCACCGGGGAGCTGTTTTTT
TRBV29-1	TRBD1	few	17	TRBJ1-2	CSVVPTGEVGAGYGYTF	TGCAGCGTTGTCCCGACAGGGGAGGTTGGAGCTGGCTATGGCTACACCTTC
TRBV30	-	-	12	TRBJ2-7	CAWSGGPYEQYF	TGTGCCTGGAGCGGGGGCCCCTACGAGCAGTACTTC